These 32 T cell receptor beta chains share one sample of origin, sequenced in a study of shared T cell receptors in the human thymus. The protocol was immunoSEQ multiplex PCR, while the TCRdb copy is restricted to in-frame clones and leaves out a portion. The sample consists of 700,000 to 750,000 clones, approximately 85% of them appearing once. These same records also appear under a second study, on human thymus T cells.

Sequenced material: thymocytes. The source of these receptors is a girl less than two years old with a congenital heart defect.

This chain connects TRBV7-6 to TRBJ2-5, with TRBD2 identical over 16 bases. Germline values: CDR1 SGHVS, CDR2 FNYEAQ. The CDR3 has 19 residues. The ends lost 1 base at V and 5 bases at J; junction bases unmatched: 10. The CDR3 region is CASSLEVPGLAGGSETQYF. In DNA form, the CDR3 reads TGTGCCAGCAGCTTAGAGGTGCCGGGACTAGCGGGGGGGTCGGAGACCCAGTACTTC.

The chain links TRBV5-4 to TRBJ2-5; 16 nucleotides agree with TRBD2. CDR1 and CDR2 (germline): SGHNT, YYREEE (reference sequence). This CDR3 spans 17 amino acids. V dropped 8 bases and J dropped 2; count of bases not matched to a gene: 9. The chain's CDR3 is CASEGGTSGGAQETQYF. In DNA form, the CDR3 reads TGTGCCAGTGAAGGGGGGACTAGCGGGGGGGCACAAGAGACCCAGTACTTC.

V usage is TRBV10-3 and J usage is TRBJ2-5, with D possibly being TRBD1 (5 bases). V was shortened by 6 bases and J by 2 bases, with 22 bases between the two germline ends. CDR1 is ENHRY and CDR2 is SYGVKD in the germline V gene. The CDR3 has 17 amino acids. For the CDR3, the DNA is TGTGCCATCAGAACCACCGACAGAACCAGTCCACAAGAGACCCAGTACTTC. It codes for CAIRTTDRTSPQETQYF.

The chain is built from TRBV6-5 and TRBJ1-2; 8 bases line up with TRBD1. J gave up 6 bases and V 0 bases, and 6 bases lay outside the gene matches. CDR3 length: 15 residues. CDR1 and CDR2 (germline): MNHEY, SVGAGI. CDR3 DNA: TGTGCCAGCAGTTACTCGCAGGGGGCTTGTGATGGCTACACCTTC. Encoded protein: CASSYSQGACDGYTF.

The V gene is TRBV4-1, the J gene TRBJ1-3; a weak D match, TRBD1 (6 bases). The germline V and J ends were trimmed by 1 base and 4 bases, with 11 bases remaining between them. CDR3 size: 15 residues. Germline values: CDR1 MGHRA, CDR2 YSYEKL. The CDR3 region is CASSQVEGTGNTIYF. The CDR3 DNA reads TGCGCCAGCAGCCAAGTAGAGGGGACAGGAAACACCATATATTTT.

The V call is TRBV6-4, the J call TRBJ1-2; 7 bases are a match to TRBD1. V lost 7 bases to trimming and J lost 6 bases; unmatched junction nucleotides: 14. Germline values: CDR1 MRHNA, CDR2 SNTAGT. This CDR3 has 15 residues. The CDR3, as DNA: TGTGCCAGCAACCCGTTTCATGGGACAGAGAATGGCTACACCTTC. Residues: CASNPFHGTENGYTF.

The V call is TRBV7-9, the J call TRBJ2-7, with D possibly TRBD2 on 6 matching bases. Trimming took off 3 bases at V and 2 bases at J, with 14 bases between the two ends. There are 15 residues in the CDR3. Germline CDR1 is SEHNR and CDR2 is FQNEAQ (reference sequence). CDR3 protein: CASSFGLSGTYEQYF. In nucleotides, the CDR3 is TGTGCCAGCAGCTTCGGCCTTAGCGGAACCTACGAGCAGTACTTC. Combining the CDR3 with reference TRBV7-9 and TRBJ2-7 gives the whole variable domain DTGVSQNPRHKITKRGQNVTFRCDPISEHNRLYWYRQTLGQGPEFLTYFQNEAQLEKSRLLSDRFSAERPKGSFSTLEIQRTEQGDSAMYLCASSFGLSGTYEQYFGPGTRLTVT.

This chain connects TRBV15 to TRBJ2-7, with a weak D call TRBD2 (5 bases). The CDR3 runs to 14 residues. Trimming took 3 bases from V and 0 from J, leaving 9 bases between them. Germline-derived CDR1 and CDR2 are LNHNV and YYDKDF (reference sequence). The CDR3 protein is CATSRPGSSYEQYF. The CDR3 coding sequence is TGTGCCACCAGCAGGCCGGGGAGCTCCTACGAGCAGTACTTC.

The chain has TRBV6-1 and TRBJ2-1; D might be TRBD1 (5 bases). Germline V gives CDR1 MNHNS, CDR2 SASEGT. The CDR3 spans 14 residues. With 0 bases removed from V and 10 bases from J, the gap between germline ends came to 13 bases. The CDR3 sequence: CASSEAKRQGEQFF. The CDR3, as DNA: TGTGCCAGCAGTGAAGCAAAGCGTCAGGGAGAGCAGTTCTTC.

This chain connects TRBV13 to TRBJ1-1; D may be TRBD1 (5 bases). The ends were cut back, 8 bases at V and 5 bases at J, with 15 bases in the middle. There are 13 residues in the CDR3. Germline V gives CDR1 PRHDT, CDR2 FYEKMQ (reference sequence). The CDR3 protein is CASSADRGTEAFF. The CDR3 coding sequence is TGTGCCAGCTCTGCGGATAGGGGTACTGAAGCTTTCTTT. The entire variable domain, with the rest obtained from reference TRBV13 and TRBJ1-1, is as follows: AAGVIQSPRHLIKEKRETATLKCYPIPRHDTVYWYQQGPGQDPQFLISFYEKMQSDKGSIPDRFSAQQFSDYHSELNMSSLELGDSALYFCASSADRGTEAFFGQGTRLTVV.

A word on this clone: A junction end diverges from the germline sequence, so it may reflect a read error. The CDR3 sequence is CSAEQNRF. CDR3 in DNA: TGCAGTGCTGAACAGAATAGATTT. The chain links TRBV20-1 to TRBJ1-4; no reliable D call. CDR1 DFQATT and CDR2 SNEGSKA come from the germline V gene (reference sequence). This CDR3 has 8 residues.

The chain joins TRBV11-2 to TRBJ2-2; 7 bases are shared with TRBD2. The germline CDR1 and CDR2 sequences are SGHAT and FQNNGV. V gave up 0 bases and J gave up 4 bases; unmatched junction bases: 11. The CDR3 contains 18 residues. This CDR3 is CASSLESGGTLLTGELFF. The DNA of the CDR3 is TGTGCCAGCAGCTTAGAATCCGGGGGGACTCTTCTCACCGGGGAGCTGTTTTTT.

V and J are TRBV19 and TRBJ1-2, with 12 positions matching TRBD1. Unmatched junction bases numbered 5, after V lost 6 bases and J lost 3 bases. Germline V lookup: CDR1 LNHDA, CDR2 SQIVND (reference sequence). The CDR3 totals 15 residues. CDR3 sequence (DNA): TGTGCCAGTAGGCTGGGACAGGGGGCTTACTATGGCTACACCTTC. This sequence encodes CASRLGQGAYYGYTF.

The J gene is TRBJ2-7, the V gene TRBV29-1, with D tentatively TRBD1 (6 bases). The CDR3 has 15 residues. CDR1 and CDR2 (germline): SQVTM, ANQGSEA. V was trimmed by 6 bases and J by 2 bases, leaving 20 bases between them. The DNA for the CDR3 is TGCAGCGTGCGCCGACTACAGGGAGAGACCTACGAGCAGTACTTC. Translated: CSVRRLQGETYEQYF.

To note about this clone: Other DNA sequences of this sample code for an identical CDR3. This rearrangement joins TRBV2 to TRBJ2-7, with 9 positions matching TRBD1. Germline CDR1 and CDR2: SNHLY and FYNNEI. Trimming took 8 bases from V and 3 from J; bases not matched to a gene: 8. The CDR3 has 14 amino acids. As DNA, the CDR3 is TGTGCCAGCCGGGGGACAGGGAATAGCTACGAGCAGTACTTC. This encodes CASRGTGNSYEQYF. The whole variable domain, remainder taken from reference TRBV2 and TRBJ2-7, is EPEVTQTPSHQVTQMGQEVILRCVPISNHLYFYWYRQILGQKVEFLVSFYNNEISEKSEIFDDQFSVERPDGSNFTLKIRSTKLEDSAMYFCASRGTGNSYEQYFGPGTRLTVT.

V usage is TRBV5-6 and J usage is TRBJ2-5; 8 nucleotides line up with TRBD1. From germline, CDR1 is SGHDT and CDR2 YYEEEE. Trimming at V came to 4 bases and at J to 2 bases, leaving 10 bases not matched to a gene. This CDR3 has 16 residues. This CDR3 is CASSPIPGTGQETQYF. The CDR3 coding sequence is TGTGCCAGCAGCCCCATCCCCGGGACAGGTCAAGAGACCCAGTACTTC.

The chain couples TRBV7-2 to TRBJ2-7; D unclear. CDR3 size: 14 residues. Germline loops: CDR1 SGHTA, CDR2 FQGNSA. V was pared by 4 bases and J by 2 bases, with 12 bases between. DNA of the CDR3: TGTGCCAGCAGCTCCGACTTCCAACCCTACGAGCAGTACTTC. It encodes CASSSDFQPYEQYF.

Comments on this clone: The same CDR3 can be traced to other DNA sequences in this sample. The CDR3 nucleotides are TGTGCCAGCAGTGGACAGGGGGATGGCTACACCTTC. Translated: CASSGQGDGYTF. The V and J genes are TRBV6-1 and TRBJ1-2, with 9 positions matching TRBD1. Losses at the gene ends were 4 bases for V and 6 bases for J; bases not matched to a gene: 0. The germline V gene has CDR1 MNHNS and CDR2 SASEGT. The CDR3 totals 12 residues.

This sequence joins TRBV5-6 and TRBJ1-2; 8 nucleotides line up with TRBD1. The CDR3 spans 13 residues. CDR1 and CDR2 from the germline V gene are SGHDT and YYEEEE. V shed 3 bases, J shed 8 bases, and the junction held 6 bases outside the gene matches. CDR3 nucleotide sequence: TGTGCCAGCAGCTCTGACAGGGGTCAAGGCTACACCTTC. This sequence encodes CASSSDRGQGYTF.

J is TRBJ1-6 and V is TRBV6-1; D not certain. V lost 2 bases to trimming and J lost 6 bases, with 14 bases between them. The germline CDR1 and CDR2 sequences are MNHNS and SASEGT. This CDR3 has 16 amino acids. Here the CDR3 reads CASSEFGPLANSPLHF. CDR3 DNA: TGTGCCAGCAGTGAATTTGGTCCGCTGGCTAATTCACCCCTCCACTTT.

This clone has more than one count but fewer than ten. V gene TRBV19 combines with J gene TRBJ1-3, with no clear D. V dropped 5 bases and J dropped 4 bases, with 12 bases sitting between them. From germline, CDR1 is LNHDA and CDR2 SQIVND (reference sequence). This CDR3 region has 14 residues. The CDR3 DNA follows: TGTGCCAGTAGTGTCATCGTAGCGGGAAACACCATATATTTT. Its translation is CASSVIVAGNTIYF.

The chain joins TRBV5-6 to TRBJ2-7; D possibly corresponds to TRBD1 (5 bases). This CDR3 has 14 residues. Per germline, CDR1 SGHDT and CDR2 YYEEEE. V was clipped by 4 bases and J by 2 bases, with 13 bases between them. The CDR3 here is CASSLWTDTYEQYF. Written as DNA, the CDR3 is TGTGCCAGCAGCCTTTGGACGGACACCTACGAGCAGTACTTC.

The CDR3 sequence is CASSPDRGGQETQYF. CDR3 in DNA: TGTGCCAGCAGCCCCGACAGGGGTGGCCAAGAGACCCAGTACTTC. The rearrangement links TRBV7-2 to TRBJ2-5; 8 positions agree with TRBD1. The CDR3 is 15 amino acids. Germline V gene data show CDR1 as SGHTA and CDR2 as FQGNSA. J gave up 1 base and V 5 bases, and 6 bases lay outside the gene matches.

The table lists this clone with a count of one. This chain joins TRBV4-1 and TRBJ1-3; the match to TRBD1 covers 9 bases. Germline V gene data show CDR1 as MGHRA and CDR2 as YSYEKL. CDR3 length: 20 residues. V lost 0 bases, J lost 0 bases, and 12 bases stayed unmatched. The CDR3 DNA reads as TGCGCCAGCAGCCAAGACCGGGACAGGGAAGGGTCCCCCTCTGGAAACACCATATATTTT. Translating gives CASSQDRDREGSPSGNTIYF.

The chain links TRBV5-4 to TRBJ2-5; the match to TRBD2 covers 14 bases. V was clipped by 4 bases and J by 2 bases; unmatched bases: 4. Germline assignment: CDR1 SGHNT and CDR2 YYREEE (reference sequence). This CDR3 spans 16 amino acids. The DNA for the CDR3 is TGTGCCAGCAGCCTGAGACTAGCGGGGGGGCAAGAGACCCAGTACTTC. Translated: CASSLRLAGGQETQYF.

Comment on this clone: Other DNA sequences in this specimen translate into the identical CDR3. This sequence joins TRBV14 and TRBJ2-6, with D unresolved. Germline CDR1 is SGHDN and CDR2 is FVKESK. Trimming removed 9 bases at V and 0 bases at J, with 6 bases between. The CDR3 is made up of 13 amino acids. CDR3 in DNA: TGTGCCAGTAGTCGCTCTGGGGCCAACGTCCTGACTTTC. Its protein is CASSRSGANVLTF. Full variable domain (outside the CDR3, taken from reference TRBV14 and TRBJ2-6): EAGVTQFPSHSVIEKGQTVTLRCDPISGHDNLYWYRRVMGKEIKFLLHFVKESKQDESGMPNNRFLAERTGGTYSTLKVQPAELEDSGVYFCASSRSGANVLTFGAGSRLTVL.

V and J are TRBV7-2 and TRBJ1-6; the match to TRBD1 covers 7 bases. Germline loops: CDR1 SGHTA, CDR2 FQGNSA. The CDR3 spans 16 residues. J gave up 10 bases and V 0 bases, and 9 bases lay outside the gene matches. The CDR3 nucleotides are TGTGCCAGCAGCTTAGCGGAGGGGGCAGGGGGGTCACCCCTCCACTTT. Its translation: CASSLAEGAGGSPLHF.

The rearrangement uses TRBV18 and TRBJ1-2; unclear D gene. The germline CDR1 and CDR2 sequences are KGHSH and LQKENI. Trimming shortened V by 2 bases and J by 4 bases, and 8 bases separated the two germline ends. The CDR3 runs to 13 residues. This chain's CDR3 is CASSPGGFYGYTF. The DNA of the CDR3 is TGTGCCAGCTCACCAGGCGGGTTCTATGGCTACACCTTC.

The chain carries TRBV6-1 and TRBJ1-2; D remains unclear. The CDR3 length is 18 residues. Trimming shortened V by 2 bases and J by 3 bases, and 22 bases separated the two germline ends. CDR1 is MNHNS and CDR2 is SASEGT in the germline V gene. The CDR3 here is CASSELEEWTPSYYGYTF. The CDR3 DNA follows: TGTGCCAGCAGTGAATTGGAGGAGTGGACCCCATCTTACTATGGCTACACCTTC.

This clone was detected only once. The V gene is TRBV28, the J gene TRBJ1-1; possibly TRBD1 for D (5 bases). The CDR3 length is 15 residues. V was shortened by 4 bases and J by 5 bases, with 17 bases between the two germline ends. Germline V lookup: CDR1 MDHEN, CDR2 SYDVKM. CDR3 residues: CASSSEIGQKTEAFF. The CDR3, as DNA: TGTGCCAGCAGTTCCGAGATAGGACAAAAGACTGAAGCTTTCTTT.

The J gene is TRBJ1-5, the V gene TRBV19; the D gene is possibly TRBD1 (5 bases). The CDR3 loop spans 18 amino acids. CDR1 is LNHDA and CDR2 is SQIVND in the germline V gene (reference sequence). V was pared by 7 bases and J by 4 bases, with 26 bases between. The CDR3, as DNA: TGTGCCAGTACCGGGAGAGGGACCGGAAAAGTGAGAAATCAGCCCCAGCATTTT. Its protein is CASTGRGTGKVRNQPQHF.

V is TRBV4-1 and J is TRBJ2-3, with 9 bases aligning to TRBD2. The CDR3 has 18 amino acids. Germline V gene data show CDR1 as MGHRA and CDR2 as YSYEKL. The ends lost 2 bases at V and 2 bases at J; junction bases unmatched: 11. CDR3 sequence reads: CASSQLASGESATDTQYF. The CDR3 coding sequence is TGCGCCAGCAGCCAATTGGCTAGCGGGGAGTCTGCCACAGATACGCAGTATTTT.